This entry lists 19 T cell receptor beta chains sequenced from one sample in a study of response to subunit inactivated influenza vaccine. TCRdb analysed the RT-PCR reads with MiXCR anew, one entry per CDR3 protein. The repertoire includes about 520,000 distinct CDR3 sequences, about 25% of them detected once, and around 1.8% sits in the top ten. The source material was CD4+ T cells sorted from PBMCs, sampled around 5 days after vaccination. Receptors originate from a man aged 50-59 years who received an inactivated influenza vaccine.

The J gene is TRBJ2-3, the V gene TRBV5-1; D is ambiguous. The germline gives CDR1 SGHRS, CDR2 YFSETQ. The CDR3 length is 11 residues. The V end lost 7 bases, the J end lost 3 bases, and 6 bases lay between the germline ends. DNA of the CDR3: TGCGCCAGCTATCTTACAGATACGCAGTATTTT. Translating it yields CASYLTDTQYF. The full variable domain, with the rest looked up from reference TRBV5-1 and TRBJ2-3, is KAGVTQTPRYLIKTRGQQVTLSCSPISGHRSVSWYQQTPGQGLQFLFEYFSETQRNKGNFPGRFSGRQFSNSRSEMNVSTLELGDSALYLCASYLTDTQYFGPGTRLTVL.

This clonotype was seen more than once but under ten times. The chain uses TRBV4-2 and TRBJ2-4, with D perhaps TRBD1 (6 bases). V dropped 5 bases and J dropped 0 bases, with 14 bases sitting between them. Germline values: CDR1 LGHNA, CDR2 YNFKEQ. CDR3 size: 16 residues. DNA of the CDR3: TGTGCCAGCAGCGGTGACAGGACCATAGCCAAAAACATTCAGTACTTC. Residues: CASSGDRTIAKNIQYF.

This chain connects TRBV6-5 to TRBJ2-4; the match to TRBD1 covers 11 bases. The germline V gene has CDR1 MNHEY and CDR2 SVGAGI. Trimming at V came to 0 bases and at J to 2 bases, leaving 3 bases not matched to a gene. CDR3 length: 17 amino acids. The CDR3 DNA reads as TGTGCCAGCAGTTACTCGGGGACAGGGGGGACCAAAAACATTCAGTACTTC. This gives the protein CASSYSGTGGTKNIQYF.

This clonotype has a single count. V usage is TRBV11-2 and J usage is TRBJ2-7; D unresolved. The CDR3 has 15 amino acids. V was pared by 1 base and J by 1 base, with 11 bases between. The germline V gene has CDR1 SGHAT and CDR2 FQNNGV. The CDR3 DNA is TGTGCCAGCAGCTTAGTTTTCGGAGCATCCTACGAGCAGTACTTC. It specifies CASSLVFGASYEQYF.

The chain recombines TRBV5-1 with TRBJ2-7; possibly TRBD1 for D (6 bases). The CDR3 runs to 14 residues. V was shortened by 0 bases and J by 6 bases, with 13 bases between the two germline ends. The germline V gene has CDR1 SGHRS and CDR2 YFSETQ. DNA of the CDR3: TGCGCCAGCAGCTTGGGACAAAAAGGGGGCGAGCAGTACTTC. Amino acid sequence: CASSLGQKGGEQYF.

This clonotype showed up just a few times. The genes are TRBV10-3 and TRBJ2-1; TRBD1 or TRBD2 may be the D gene (6 bases each). V lost 0 bases to trimming and J lost 7 bases, with 13 bases between them. CDR3 length equals 15 residues. Germline assignment: CDR1 ENHRY and CDR2 SYGVKD. The CDR3 is CAISESGGAGNEQFF. Here the CDR3 DNA reads TGTGCCATCAGTGAGTCCGGGGGCGCGGGTAATGAGCAGTTCTTC.

The J gene is TRBJ2-5, the V gene TRBV7-3; D may be TRBD1 (5 bases). V lost 5 bases, J lost 1 base, and 14 bases lay in between. The CDR3 length is 15 residues. Germline CDR1 is SGHTA and CDR2 is FQGTGA. The CDR3 bases are TGTGCCAGCAGCCTACTGCTGGGGCCCCAAGAGACCCAGTACTTC. Its translation is CASSLLLGPQETQYF. Full variable domain (remainder filled in from reference TRBV7-3 and TRBJ2-5): GAGVSQTPSNKVTEKGKYVELRCDPISGHTALYWYRQSLGQGPEFLIYFQGTGAADDSGLPNDRFFAVRPEGSVSTLKIQRTERGDSAVYLCASSLLLGPQETQYFGPGTRLLVL.

The V and J genes are TRBV5-1 and TRBJ2-2; 8 bases agree with TRBD1. V lost 7 bases to trimming and J lost 2 bases; unmatched junction nucleotides: 13. CDR1 and CDR2 (germline): SGHRS, YFSETQ. The CDR3 loop spans 17 amino acids. The CDR3 DNA reads as TGCGCCAGCGGACTCTTGAGACAGGGGAATAACACCGGGGAGCTGTTTTTT. Translating gives CASGLLRQGNNTGELFF.

The chain carries TRBV20-1 and TRBJ2-7; tentatively, D is TRBD1 (6 bases). The germline CDR1 and CDR2 sequences are DFQATT and SNEGSKA (reference sequence). CDR3 size: 14 residues. Trimming removed 1 base at V and 6 bases at J, with 16 bases between. CDR3 loop: CSARVGGAVGEQYF. The DNA of the CDR3 is TGCAGTGCTAGAGTTGGGGGCGCGGTGGGCGAGCAGTACTTC.

This rearrangement joins TRBV2 to TRBJ1-2; 7 positions match TRBD1. Germline values: CDR1 SNHLY, CDR2 FYNNEI. V shed 8 bases, J shed 7 bases, and the junction held 13 bases outside the gene matches. CDR3 length: 14 amino acids. CDR3 residues: CASSRQGDMGGYTF. The DNA for the CDR3 is TGTGCCAGCTCAAGGCAGGGGGACATGGGTGGCTACACCTTC.

This clonotype was observed once. This chain joins TRBV6-2 or TRBV6-3 and TRBJ1-1, with a possible D match to TRBD1 (6 bases). V was cut by 5 bases and J by 5 bases, with 15 bases left in between. Germline lookup yields CDR1 MNHEY and CDR2 SVGEGT. This CDR3 is built from 14 residues. The CDR3 is CASSLSGVITEAFF. The CDR3, as DNA: TGTGCCAGCAGTCTCTCAGGGGTAATAACTGAAGCTTTCTTT.

This clonotype was seen a few times. The V and J genes are TRBV18 and TRBJ2-5; possible D gene TRBD2, 6 bases. Trimming cost V 0 bases and J 2 bases, with 10 bases left between them. Per the germline V gene, CDR1 is KGHSH and CDR2 is LQKENI. CDR3 length equals 15 residues. CDR3 region: CASSPPEGLQETQYF. The DNA for the CDR3 is TGTGCCAGCTCACCACCGGAGGGGCTTCAAGAGACCCAGTACTTC.

The chain recombines TRBV4-2 with TRBJ1-2; 8 bases are shared with TRBD1. The V segment lost 4 bases and the J segment 8 bases; nucleotides outside the gene matches: 9. This CDR3 comprises 14 residues. CDR1 is LGHNA and CDR2 is YNFKEQ in the germline V gene. In DNA, the CDR3 is TGTGCCAGCAGCCTTTATCAGGGGGCGCGGGGCTACACCTTC. As protein: CASSLYQGARGYTF.

This chain uses TRBV20-1 with TRBJ1-2; 9 nucleotides align to TRBD1. V dropped 0 bases and J dropped 3; count of bases not matched to a gene: 2. The germline gives CDR1 DFQATT, CDR2 SNEGSKA (reference sequence). The CDR3 is 14 amino acids. CDR3 protein: CSARETGGYYGYTF. In DNA, the CDR3 is TGCAGTGCTAGAGAGACAGGGGGTTACTATGGCTACACCTTC.

Only a few counts were recorded for this clonotype. The chain joins TRBV7-2 to TRBJ2-1; D uncertain. This CDR3 is 15 amino acids long. V lost 3 bases to trimming and J lost 3 bases, with 12 bases between them. Germline CDR1 SGHTA, CDR2 FQGNSA. The CDR3 DNA reads as TGTGCCAGCAGCTTTGGGCAGGTAAACTACAATGAGCAGTTCTTC. As protein: CASSFGQVNYNEQFF.

There are a few counts of this clonotype. This sequence joins TRBV6-2 or TRBV6-3 and TRBJ1-1; D is undetermined. CDR3 length: 13 amino acids. V gave up 4 bases and J gave up 10 bases, with 16 bases separating them. Germline assignment: CDR1 MNHEY and CDR2 SVGEGT. Written as DNA, the CDR3 is TGTGCCAGCAGTTTCTTCGGGCCCGGTGGAGCTTTCTTT. Amino acid sequence: CASSFFGPGGAFF.

The sample holds a few counts of this clonotype. V gene TRBV29-1 combines with J gene TRBJ2-6, with 7 positions matching TRBD2. Germline V gene sequence: CDR1 SQVTM, CDR2 ANQGSEA. This CDR3 has 15 amino acids. The J segment lost 0 bases and the V segment lost 5 bases, leaving 4 bases of the junction unmatched. The CDR3 DNA is TGCAGCGTTTCGCCGGGAGGCTCTGGGGCCAACGTCCTGACTTTC. As protein: CSVSPGGSGANVLTF.

V gene TRBV4-1 combines with J gene TRBJ2-1, with 12 bases fitting TRBD1. Germline V CDR1 and CDR2: MGHRA, YSYEKL. This CDR3 has 17 residues. The V gene end was trimmed by 0 bases and the J gene end by 9 bases; junction bases not matched to a gene: 9. Here the CDR3 reads CASSQDPTGTGGSEQFF. The CDR3 bases are TGCGCCAGCAGCCAAGATCCAACCGGGACAGGGGGCAGTGAGCAGTTCTTC.

This chain joins TRBV4-2 and TRBJ2-5; D may be TRBD2 (5 bases). Trimming removed 0 bases from V and 7 bases from J, with 6 bases in between. Germline CDR1 and CDR2: LGHNA and YNFKEQ. There are 12 residues in the CDR3. CDR3: CASSQDAGTQYF. The CDR3 region has the DNA TGTGCCAGCAGCCAAGACGCGGGGACCCAGTACTTC.